This is a list of T cell receptor beta chains from one sample in a study of cytomegalovirus exposure and HLA in healthy donors. Libraries were prepared by immunoSEQ multiplex PCR; TCRdb keeps only in-frame clonotypes and omits some of them. Found here are 95,000 to 150,000 clones, over 15% of them singletons; the top ten hold about 3.1%. Sequenced material: PBMCs. The receptor source for this set is a female donor in good health and CMV-seropositive. Both conserved end residues are part of each CDR3. Fields, in order: D gene, CDR3 length, J gene, V gene, clone size, CDR3 DNA, CDR3 protein. A D gene is named only where the DNA matches it firmly. Size is omitted from some rows. Given values are once, few, many or a class for expanded clones.

d_gene: NA
len: 12
j_gene: TRBJ2-6
v_gene: TRBV6-1
abundance: NA
CDR3nt: TGTGCCAGCACTCTAGACAGGAACGTCCTGACTTTC
CDR3aa: CASTLDRNVLTF

d_gene: NA
len: 15
j_gene: TRBJ2-6
v_gene: TRBV4-2
abundance: NA
CDR3nt: TGTGCCAGCAGCAAATCCAGCTCTGGGGCCAACGTCCTGACTTTC
CDR3aa: CASSKSSSGANVLTF

d_gene: NA
len: 14
j_gene: TRBJ1-4
v_gene: TRBV28
abundance: few
CDR3nt: TGTGCCAGCAGTTTGGGGGGGCGCAGGGAAAAACTGTTTTTT
CDR3aa: CASSLGGRREKLFF

d_gene: NA
len: 13
j_gene: TRBJ2-3
v_gene: TRBV30
abundance: few
CDR3nt: TGTGCCTGGAACTTGGAGTACACAGATACGCAGTATTTT
CDR3aa: CAWNLEYTDTQYF

d_gene: TRBD1
len: 16
j_gene: TRBJ2-1
v_gene: TRBV19
abundance: few
CDR3nt: TGTGCCAGTAGTACAGGGCCCGGGACAGGGGTCAATGAGCAGTTCTTC
CDR3aa: CASSTGPGTGVNEQFF

d_gene: TRBD1
len: 16
j_gene: TRBJ1-2
v_gene: TRBV5-1
abundance: NA
CDR3nt: TGCGCCAGCAGCCCGGGACAGGGGACCCCTAACTATGGCTACACCTTC
CDR3aa: CASSPGQGTPNYGYTF

d_gene: NA
len: 17
j_gene: TRBJ2-1
v_gene: TRBV4-3
abundance: NA
CDR3nt: TGCGCCAGCAGCCAAGCTCCTACGAAGTTTCAGGCCAATGAGCAGTTCTTC
CDR3aa: CASSQAPTKFQANEQFF

d_gene: NA
len: 11
j_gene: TRBJ2-3
v_gene: TRBV6-5
abundance: few
CDR3nt: TGTGCCAGCACTAAATATGATACGCAGTATTTT
CDR3aa: CASTKYDTQYF

d_gene: TRBD2
len: 14
j_gene: TRBJ2-7
v_gene: TRBV28
abundance: few
CDR3nt: TGTGCCAGCAGACTAGCGGGAGGCTCAAACGAGCAGTACTTC
CDR3aa: CASRLAGGSNEQYF

d_gene: NA
len: 15
j_gene: TRBJ2-5
v_gene: TRBV6-5
abundance: few
CDR3nt: TGTGCCAGCAGTTATTCTTTGACTTCCCCAGAGACCCAGTACTTC
CDR3aa: CASSYSLTSPETQYF

d_gene: TRBD1
len: 14
j_gene: TRBJ1-4
v_gene: TRBV11-1
abundance: NA
CDR3nt: TGTGCCAGCAGCCCCGGGACAGGGCTTGAAAAACTGTTTTTT
CDR3aa: CASSPGTGLEKLFF

d_gene: TRBD2
len: 15
j_gene: TRBJ2-3
v_gene: TRBV2
abundance: few
CDR3nt: TGTGCCAGCAGTAGGGGACTAGGGGGCACAGATACGCAGTATTTT
CDR3aa: CASSRGLGGTDTQYF

d_gene: NA
len: 13
j_gene: TRBJ1-2
v_gene: TRBV21-1
abundance: NA
CDR3nt: TGTGCCAGCAGCAAACGGGACAGGGTTGGCTACACCTTC
CDR3aa: CASSKRDRVGYTF

d_gene: TRBD1
len: 13
j_gene: TRBJ2-3
v_gene: TRBV5-8
abundance: NA
CDR3nt: TGTGCCAGCAGCATGGACAGGGGAGATACGCAGTATTTT
CDR3aa: CASSMDRGDTQYF

d_gene: NA
len: 15
j_gene: TRBJ1-5
v_gene: TRBV19
abundance: NA
CDR3nt: TGTGCCAGTAGTATAGATCCGTATAGCAATCAGCCCCAGCATTTT
CDR3aa: CASSIDPYSNQPQHF

d_gene: NA
len: 12
j_gene: TRBJ1-1
v_gene: TRBV11-1
abundance: few
CDR3nt: TGTGCCAGCAGCCGCGGGGGCAGAGGAGCTTTCTTT
CDR3aa: CASSRGGRGAFF

d_gene: NA
len: 13
j_gene: TRBJ2-3
v_gene: TRBV10-3
abundance: few
CDR3nt: TGTGCCATCGCAGGCCTTAGCACAGATACGCAGTATTTT
CDR3aa: CAIAGLSTDTQYF

d_gene: TRBD2
len: 16
j_gene: TRBJ2-1
v_gene: TRBV19
abundance: once
CDR3nt: TGTGCCAGTAGTACCCGTTCTAGCGGGAGAGCTAATGAGCAGTTCTTC
CDR3aa: CASSTRSSGRANEQFF

d_gene: TRBD2
len: 14
j_gene: TRBJ2-5
v_gene: TRBV6-5
abundance: NA
CDR3nt: TGTGCCAGCAGTGCAGAACTAGCGTTGGAGACCCAGTACTTC
CDR3aa: CASSAELALETQYF

d_gene: NA
len: 13
j_gene: TRBJ2-5
v_gene: TRBV7-9
abundance: NA
CDR3nt: TGTGCCAGCAGCCAAACTAGAGTAGAGACCCAGTACTTC
CDR3aa: CASSQTRVETQYF

d_gene: NA
len: 15
j_gene: TRBJ2-3
v_gene: TRBV5-1
abundance: NA
CDR3nt: TGCGCCAGCAGCTTGTCGGCGGGGCTTACAGATACGCAGTATTTT
CDR3aa: CASSLSAGLTDTQYF

d_gene: TRBD1
len: 18
j_gene: TRBJ1-4
v_gene: TRBV10-1
abundance: NA
CDR3nt: TGCGCCAGCAGTGAGTCGGGGACAGGTGAGCCTTTTAATGAAAAACTGTTTTTT
CDR3aa: CASSESGTGEPFNEKLFF

d_gene: TRBD2
len: 15
j_gene: TRBJ2-5
v_gene: TRBV7-9
abundance: few
CDR3nt: TGTGCCAGCAGTTTTCTAGCGGGGGGTCCGGAGACCCAGTACTTC
CDR3aa: CASSFLAGGPETQYF

d_gene: TRBD2
len: 15
j_gene: TRBJ2-3
v_gene: TRBV5-4
abundance: few
CDR3nt: TGTGCCAGCAGCTTGGTGCGGGAGGGTGGAGATACGCAGTATTTT
CDR3aa: CASSLVREGGDTQYF

d_gene: NA
len: 14
j_gene: TRBJ2-3
v_gene: TRBV5-1
abundance: NA
CDR3nt: TGCGCCAGCAGCTTGCAGGGTGGAACAGATACGCAGTATTTT
CDR3aa: CASSLQGGTDTQYF

d_gene: NA
len: 15
j_gene: TRBJ1-1
v_gene: TRBV4-2
abundance: NA
CDR3nt: TGTGCCAGCAGCCAAGGCGACTTAGGGGACACTGAAGCTTTCTTT
CDR3aa: CASSQGDLGDTEAFF

d_gene: TRBD1
len: 13
j_gene: TRBJ1-1
v_gene: TRBV6-1
abundance: NA
CDR3nt: TGTGCCAGCAGGACGACAGGGGACACTGAAGCTTTCTTT
CDR3aa: CASRTTGDTEAFF

d_gene: NA
len: 14
j_gene: TRBJ2-1
v_gene: TRBV5-4
abundance: NA
CDR3nt: TGTGCCAGCGAGCCCGAGGAGATCATTGGTGAGCAGTTCTTC
CDR3aa: CASEPEEIIGEQFF

d_gene: TRBD1
len: 15
j_gene: TRBJ1-2
v_gene: TRBV28
abundance: once
CDR3nt: TGTGCCAGCACCACGGAGACAGGGGAGGTCGCGGGCTACACCTTC
CDR3aa: CASTTETGEVAGYTF

d_gene: NA
len: 14
j_gene: TRBJ2-5
v_gene: TRBV5-1
abundance: few
CDR3nt: TGCGCCAGCAGCAGCCGTCCGGCGGGGGAGACCCAGTACTTC
CDR3aa: CASSSRPAGETQYF

d_gene: TRBD2
len: 14
j_gene: TRBJ2-3
v_gene: TRBV9
abundance: NA
CDR3nt: TGTGCCAGCAGCAAGAGCGGGGGTGGAGATACGCAGTATTTT
CDR3aa: CASSKSGGGDTQYF

d_gene: TRBD1
len: 15
j_gene: TRBJ1-4
v_gene: TRBV2
abundance: few
CDR3nt: TGTGCCAGCAGACCGCAGACAGGGTCTAATGAAAAACTGTTTTTT
CDR3aa: CASRPQTGSNEKLFF

d_gene: NA
len: 14
j_gene: TRBJ1-1
v_gene: TRBV4-3
abundance: few
CDR3nt: TGCGCCAGCAGCCAACTGGGGGCATACACTGAAGCTTTCTTT
CDR3aa: CASSQLGAYTEAFF

d_gene: TRBD2
len: 17
j_gene: TRBJ2-5
v_gene: TRBV4-2
abundance: few
CDR3nt: TGTGCCAGCAGCCAAGATGCCCGACTAGCGGGTTTAACGACCCAGTACTTC
CDR3aa: CASSQDARLAGLTTQYF

d_gene: NA
len: 15
j_gene: TRBJ2-3
v_gene: TRBV5-1
abundance: NA
CDR3nt: TGCGCCAGCAGCCCACAACTAGTGTCGCCAGATACGCAGTATTTT
CDR3aa: CASSPQLVSPDTQYF

d_gene: NA
len: 13
j_gene: TRBJ1-3
v_gene: TRBV29-1
abundance: few
CDR3nt: TGCAGCGTTGCTCTACTCTCTGGAAACACCATATATTTT
CDR3aa: CSVALLSGNTIYF